A single sample gave rise to the 8 T cell receptor beta chains below, sequenced in a study of cytomegalovirus exposure and HLA in healthy donors. The PCR made use of 60 Vbeta and 13 Jbeta primers. Assay used: immunoSEQ multiplex PCR; TCRdb lists only in-frame clones, some missing. The sample lists approximately 110,000 clones; roughly three quarters were seen once. Sequenced input: PBMCs. Every receptor here comes from a man in his thirties or forties in good health and CMV-seronegative.

This chain joins TRBV27 and TRBJ2-5, with D unresolved. This CDR3 has 11 amino acids. V was clipped by 5 bases and J by 4 bases, with 5 bases between them. Germline V gene sequence: CDR1 MNHEY, CDR2 SMNVEV (reference sequence). CDR3 residues: CASSPRETQYF. CDR3 DNA sequence: TGTGCCAGCAGTCCCAGAGAGACCCAGTACTTC.

This clone was counted a few times. The junction departs from germline at one end; a sequencing error may be responsible. The chain is built from TRBV14 and TRBJ1-3; D is uncertain. The CDR3 sequence is 12 residues long. The V gene's germline CDR1 is SGHDN and CDR2 FVKESK. CDR3: CASSQTDRVHHF. In DNA, the CDR3 is TGTGCCAGCAGCCAAACTGATCGGGTACATCATTTT.

The rearrangement uses TRBV28 and TRBJ2-7; 8 bases fit TRBD1. The trim removed 1 base at V and 7 bases at J, leaving 15 bases unmatched. Per the germline V gene, CDR1 is MDHEN and CDR2 is SYDVKM. The CDR3 is 17 amino acids. The CDR3 is CASSLSTPGQVGWEQYF. The CDR3 bases are TGTGCCAGCAGTTTATCTACGCCGGGACAGGTGGGTTGGGAGCAGTACTTC.

J is TRBJ1-2 and V is TRBV7-2; perhaps TRBD1 as D (5 bases). The CDR3 length is 15 residues. Germline V gives CDR1 SGHTA, CDR2 FQGNSA. Trimming left V 5 bases short and J 0 bases short, with 13 bases between. The DNA of the CDR3 is TGTGCCAGCAGCACCCGACAGCTGTCTAACTATGGCTACACCTTC. It is translated as CASSTRQLSNYGYTF.

CDR3: CATSRDRAGVGKLFF. The CDR3 nucleotides read TGTGCCACCAGCAGAGATCGGGCGGGAGTTGGAAAACTGTTTTTT. The chain has TRBV15 and TRBJ1-4, with D unresolved. Germline CDR1 reads LNHNV; CDR2 reads YYDKDF (reference sequence). V lost 0 bases and J 10 bases, leaving 15 bases between the germline ends. This CDR3 region has 15 residues.

The rearrangement uses TRBV5-1 and TRBJ2-1, with TRBD2 matching 9 bases. The germline V gene has CDR1 SGHRS and CDR2 YFSETQ. The CDR3 totals 17 residues. V shed 0 bases, J shed 6 bases, and the junction held 10 bases outside the gene matches. CDR3 amino acids: CASSLGAGGPFRNEQFF. CDR3 DNA sequence: TGCGCCAGCAGCTTGGGGGCGGGAGGGCCTTTTCGCAATGAGCAGTTCTTC.

V and J are TRBV7-2 and TRBJ2-1; D possibly corresponds to TRBD2 (6 bases). The CDR3 loop spans 15 amino acids. Trimming removed 5 bases at V and 0 bases at J, with 11 bases between. Per the germline V gene, CDR1 is SGHTA and CDR2 is FQGNSA. CDR3 DNA sequence: TGTGCCAGCAGCGGCGGGACTTCCTCCTACAATGAGCAGTTCTTC. Amino acids: CASSGGTSSYNEQFF.

J is TRBJ2-2 and V is TRBV29-1; TRBD2 matches 14 bases. J lost 5 bases, V lost 6 bases, and 2 bases had no gene match. CDR3 length: 14 residues. The germline gives CDR1 SQVTM, CDR2 ANQGSEA. CDR3: CSVGTSGRTGELFF. As DNA, the CDR3 is TGCAGCGTAGGGACTAGCGGGAGAACCGGGGAGCTGTTTTTT.